The 5 T cell receptor beta chains below come from one sample, sequenced in a study of molecular identifiers for immune sequencing clone quantification. TCRdb reprocessed the PCR reads via MiXCR and lists one record per CDR3 protein. The sample gives hundreds of thousands of distinct CDR3 sequences, 25% of which show up once; 0.78% is in the top ten. Sequencing was performed on naive CD8+ T cells from blood, with Jurkat cell RNA spiked in. Described subset: FACS-sorted CD8+CD4-CCR7+CD45RA+ naive T cells. The receptor source for this set is a human donor in good health. Some libraries in this study had Jurkat cell RNA spiked in.

The J gene is TRBJ1-5, the V gene TRBV19; TRBD1 matches 7 bases. Looked up from germline, CDR1 is LNHDA and CDR2 is SQIVND (reference sequence). This CDR3 spans 15 amino acids. The junction had 9 bases not matched to a gene; V was cut back by 5 bases and J by 5 bases. CDR3 sequence (DNA): TGTGCCAGTAGTGTCACCGGGACAGTCGATCAGCCCCAGCATTTT. This gives the protein CASSVTGTVDQPQHF. Full variable domain (rest looked up from reference TRBV19 and TRBJ1-5): DGGITQSPKYLFRKEGQNVTLSCEQNLNHDAMYWYRQDPGQGLRLIYYSQIVNDFQKGDIAEGYSVSREKKESFPLTVTSAQKNPTAFYLCASSVTGTVDQPQHFGDGTRLSIL.

The CDR3 region is CAWSMRRADRFTDTQYF. CDR3 DNA sequence: TGTGCCTGGAGCATGCGAAGAGCGGACAGATTCACAGATACGCAGTATTTT. J is TRBJ2-3 and V is TRBV30; D possibly corresponds to TRBD1 (6 bases). The CDR3 has 17 residues. Looked up from germline, CDR1 is GTSNPN and CDR2 is SVGIG (reference sequence). V lost 3 bases and J lost 2, with 21 bases in between. Full variable domain (missing parts from reference TRBV30 and TRBJ2-3): SQTIHQWPATLVQPVGSPLSLECTVEGTSNPNLYWYRQAAGRGLQLLFYSVGIGQISSEVPQNLSASRPQDRQFILSSKKLLLSDSGFYLCAWSMRRADRFTDTQYFGPGTRLTVL.

This clonotype has ten or more counts. The chain carries TRBV13 and TRBJ1-1; TRBD1 agrees at 8 bases. There are 15 residues in the CDR3. Germline V lookup: CDR1 PRHDT, CDR2 FYEKMQ (reference sequence). Losses at the gene ends were 6 bases for V and 11 bases for J; bases not matched to a gene: 17. CDR3 sequence (DNA): TGTGCCAGCAGTCTCCAAATGGGACAGGTAGTCGGCGCTTTCTTT. This codes for CASSLQMGQVVGAFF.

On this clonotype itself: Being one base from a much bigger clone, this may be a read error. The V and J genes are TRBV7-9 and TRBJ1-6; D not certain. Germline CDR1 reads SEHNR; CDR2 reads FQNEAQ (reference sequence). The CDR3 runs to 12 residues. The CDR3 protein is CTSSFSNSPLHF. CDR3 nucleotides: TGTACCAGCAGCTTCAGTAATTCACCCCTCCACTTT.

This clonotype was seen repeatedly, ten times or more. This chain uses TRBV4-1 with TRBJ2-3, with TRBD1 as a possible D gene (5 bases). Germline-derived CDR1 and CDR2 are MGHRA and YSYEKL. This CDR3 has 12 residues. The V gene lost 4 bases and the J gene lost 6 bases, with 8 bases spanning the gap. CDR3 coding DNA: TGCGCCAGCAGCCGGGGCCCTGATACGCAGTATTTT. Encoded protein: CASSRGPDTQYF.